These T cell receptor beta chains were read from a single sample in a study of blood T cell repertoires in COVID-19. Using immunoSEQ multiplex PCR, the repertoire was profiled, and TCRdb retains in-frame clones only, with some absent. Found here are tens of thousands of clones, roughly four fifths of them singletons; the top ten hold approximately 6.7%. The material sequenced was peripheral blood. All receptors derive from a man aged 50 or older with active or convalescent COVID-19. CDR3s leave out the opening cysteine and the closing phenylalanine or tryptophan. Each record gives: V gene, J gene, CDR3 protein.

>TRBV6-5|TRBJ2-2
ASSRQGPDTGELF
>TRBV9|TRBJ2-3
ASSVGVGLTDTQY
>TRBV28|TRBJ1-4
ASSTGGGGEKLF
>TRBV7-2|TRBJ2-2
ASSFRGGGAVSGELF
>TRBV6-4|TRBJ2-2
ASSVSANTGELF
>TRBV6-6|TRBJ2-2
ASTEHTGELF
>TRBV19|TRBJ2-1
ASSLAGGRNEQF
>TRBV9|TRBJ2-7
ASSGSSYEQY
>TRBV27|TRBJ1-1
ASSLTGESEAF
>TRBV19|TRBJ1-5
ASDDVRGGNQPQH
>TRBV25-1|TRBJ2-7
ASSPTAYEQY
>TRBV28|TRBJ1-5
ASSPGTSDQPQH
>TRBV14|TRBJ1-5
ASSPGTGGQPQH
>TRBV19|TRBJ2-3
ASTWGDTDTQY
>TRBV14|TRBJ2-3
ASSQVPGGTDTQY
>TRBV7-9|TRBJ1-4
ASSLISGSSNEKLF
>TRBV24-1|TRBJ1-2
ATSRTGLGGYT
>TRBV10-3|TRBJ1-2
AITEGQDGYT
>TRBV7-2|TRBJ2-1
ASSLGFTSGGAGNEQF
>TRBV29-1|TRBJ2-5
SVGEGQQETQY
>TRBV28|TRBJ2-5
ASSFKETQY
>TRBV28|TRBJ2-3
ASSPSRLAGLGRTQY
>TRBV20-1|TRBJ1-5
SASWTGFSQPQH
>TRBV5-1|TRBJ1-1
ASSVNRGSNTEAF
>TRBV7-2|TRBJ2-2
ASSSFSPGELF
>TRBV2|TRBJ1-1
ASRAGQTEAF
>TRBV5-5|TRBJ2-5
ASRRVGGTEETQY
>TRBV6-2/TRBV6-3|TRBJ2-1
ASSSSGGPYNEQF
>TRBV10-2|TRBJ1-2
ASSGRTGGKNYGYT
>TRBV18|TRBJ2-1
ASSPGAGGLNEQF
>TRBV5-1|TRBJ1-1
ASSFKQGEWNTEAF
>TRBV9|TRBJ2-1
ASSSAGRGNEQF
>TRBV29-1|TRBJ1-3
SAENRGSGNTIY